The 20 T cell receptor beta chains in this list originate from one sample, sequenced in a study of identical twins. TCRdb analysed the 5' RACE reads with MiXCR anew, one entry per CDR3 protein. Of approximately 500,000 distinct CDR3 sequences in the sample, 13% to 15% are singletons; the top ten hold about 0.4%. This sample was also put to use in a study of yellow fever vaccine responses in identical twins.

Sequencing was done on a sample of CD4+ T cells sorted from blood. The source is a woman aged 18-29 years in good health.

The V and J genes are TRBV5-5 and TRBJ1-1; D ambiguous. The CDR3 loop spans 14 amino acids. Per the germline V gene, CDR1 is SGHKS and CDR2 is YYEKEE (reference sequence). Trimming left V 2 bases short and J 1 base short, with 9 bases between. The CDR3 here is CASSFSPWNTEAFF. The DNA of the CDR3 is TGTGCCAGCAGCTTTAGTCCGTGGAACACTGAAGCTTTCTTT.

A few counts support this clonotype. CDR3 nucleotide sequence: TGCGCCAGCAGCCAGGATGACAGGGGCCTTTCTGGGGCCAACGTCCTGACTTTC. As protein: CASSQDDRGLSGANVLTF. This rearrangement joins TRBV4-1 to TRBJ2-6; TRBD1 matches 8 bases. The CDR3 has 18 residues. With 3 bases clipped from V and 1 base from J, the junction kept 8 bases outside the gene matches. The V gene's germline CDR1 is MGHRA and CDR2 YSYEKL.

This chain joins TRBV5-1 and TRBJ2-7; TRBD2 aligns across 13 bases. The CDR3 extends over 17 amino acids. J was trimmed by 5 bases and V by 0 bases; bases with no gene match: 8. CDR1 is SGHRS, CDR2 YFSETQ, per germline. The CDR3: CASSLAPRTSGSDEQYF. DNA of the CDR3: TGCGCCAGCAGCTTGGCCCCTCGGACTAGCGGGAGCGACGAGCAGTACTTC.

This clonotype was detected only a few times. J is TRBJ2-5 and V is TRBV25-1; D is ambiguous. With 6 bases removed from V and 7 bases from J, the gap between germline ends came to 12 bases. The germline V gene encodes CDR1 MGHDK and CDR2 SYGVNS. The CDR3 sequence is 12 residues long. CDR3: CASRGAAGTQYF. For the CDR3, the DNA is TGTGCCAGCAGGGGCGCCGCAGGGACCCAGTACTTC.

V usage is TRBV11-3 and J usage is TRBJ2-7, with D perhaps TRBD2 (5 bases). The CDR3 extends over 13 amino acids. CDR1 and CDR2 (germline): SGHNT, YENEEA. V was pared by 4 bases and J by 4 bases, with 11 bases between. Here the CDR3 DNA reads TGTGCCAGCAGCTCGCGGACTGATTACGAGCAGTACTTC. Amino acid sequence: CASSSRTDYEQYF.

J is TRBJ2-7 and V is TRBV29-1; TRBD2 aligns across 9 bases. J gave up 7 bases and V 7 bases, and 11 bases lay outside the gene matches. The CDR3 length is 13 residues. Germline CDR1 is SQVTM and CDR2 is ANQGSEA. The CDR3 bases are TGCAGCGCCACGGGACTAGCCTTGGGGGAGCAGTACTTC. It codes for CSATGLALGEQYF.

This clonotype was found many times. The genes are TRBV7-9 and TRBJ2-3; 10 bases map to TRBD1. Germline V gene lookup returns CDR1 SEHNR and CDR2 FQNEAQ (reference sequence). CDR3 length: 15 amino acids. The J segment lost 2 bases and the V segment lost 3 bases, leaving 2 bases of the junction unmatched. For the CDR3, the DNA is TGTGCCAGCAGCTTGGGACAGGGGTACACAGATACGCAGTATTTT. As protein: CASSLGQGYTDTQYF.

This clonotype appeared a few times. CDR3: CSARRAGEADTQYF. As DNA, the CDR3 is TGCAGTGCTAGGCGAGCGGGGGAGGCAGATACGCAGTATTTT. The chain combines TRBV20-1 with TRBJ2-3, with 8 bases matching TRBD2. CDR3 size: 14 residues. Germline V gene data show CDR1 as DFQATT and CDR2 as SNEGSKA (reference sequence). Losses at the gene ends were 3 bases for V and 4 bases for J; bases not matched to a gene: 6.

This clonotype has at least ten counts. The chain uses TRBV18 and TRBJ1-1; D is possibly TRBD1 (5 bases). The CDR3 is 13 residues long. V was trimmed by 5 bases and J by 1 base, leaving 8 bases between them. Germline V gives CDR1 KGHSH, CDR2 LQKENI. CDR3 loop: CASSDGQNTEAFF. The CDR3 nucleotides are TGTGCCAGCTCAGACGGACAGAACACTGAAGCTTTCTTT.

This rearrangement joins TRBV24-1 to TRBJ2-5; no reliable D call. Germline V gene sequence: CDR1 KGHDR, CDR2 SFDVKD. Trimming removed 4 bases from V and 2 bases from J, with 16 bases in between. This CDR3 spans 16 amino acids. Here the CDR3 reads CATSDTRKGRQETQYF. The DNA of the CDR3 is TGTGCCACCAGTGACACGCGGAAGGGCAGGCAAGAGACCCAGTACTTC.

This clonotype has at least ten counts. The chain uses TRBV12-3 or TRBV12-4 and TRBJ2-5; D is unclear. With 3 bases removed from V and 7 bases from J, the gap between germline ends came to 15 bases. CDR3 length equals 14 residues. The CDR3 is CASSFGRAGGTQYF. In DNA form, the CDR3 reads TGTGCCAGCAGTTTTGGGCGCGCCGGCGGGACCCAGTACTTC.

This clonotype was detected a few times. The chain has TRBV6-5 and TRBJ1-1; D unresolved. The CDR3 is 15 residues long. Germline values: CDR1 MNHEY, CDR2 SVGAGI. The V gene lost 0 bases and the J gene lost 1 base, with 9 bases spanning the gap. CDR3 residues: CASSYSIGSNTEAFF. In DNA, the CDR3 is TGTGCCAGCAGTTACTCGATAGGGTCGAACACTGAAGCTTTCTTT.

The V and J genes are TRBV5-1 and TRBJ2-1; perhaps D is TRBD1 or TRBD2 (6 bases each). The germline CDR1 and CDR2 sequences are SGHRS and YFSETQ. CDR3 size: 16 residues. Between the trimmed V and J ends, which lost 5 bases and 3 bases, there was a span of 18 bases. The CDR3 is CASSKSRGAYYNEQFF. CDR3 coding DNA: TGCGCCAGCAGTAAGAGTAGGGGGGCGTACTACAATGAGCAGTTCTTC.

This clonotype was counted only a few times. The CDR3 protein is CASRISASSSYNEQFF. Written as DNA, the CDR3 is TGTGCCAGCAGGATTAGCGCTTCCAGCTCCTACAATGAGCAGTTCTTC. The chain combines TRBV7-9 with TRBJ2-1, with a possible D match to TRBD2 (5 bases). The length of the CDR3 is 16 residues. Germline values: CDR1 SEHNR, CDR2 FQNEAQ (reference sequence). With 6 bases removed from V and 0 bases from J, the gap between germline ends came to 15 bases. The full variable domain, completed using reference TRBV7-9 and TRBJ2-1, is DTGVSQNPRHKITKRGQNVTFRCDPISEHNRLYWYRQTLGQGPEFLTYFQNEAQLEKSRLLSDRFSAERPKGSFSTLEIQRTEQGDSAMYLCASRISASSSYNEQFFGPGTRLTVL.

This clonotype was picked up many times. The genes are TRBV10-2 and TRBJ2-5, with 12 bases fitting TRBD2. Germline loops: CDR1 WSHSY, CDR2 SAAADI. The CDR3 is made up of 15 amino acids. V trimming: 6 bases; J trimming: 1 base; junction bases outside the gene matches: 3. CDR3 protein: CASRLTSGGQETQYF. CDR3 nucleotide sequence: TGCGCCAGCAGATTGACTAGCGGGGGCCAAGAGACCCAGTACTTC.

This clonotype was observed a few times. V usage is TRBV7-2 and J usage is TRBJ1-5; D may be TRBD1 (6 bases). The V gene's germline CDR1 is SGHTA and CDR2 FQGNSA. V was clipped by 6 bases and J by 5 bases, with 17 bases between them. This CDR3 is built from 15 residues. The CDR3 spells CASSSGGGPYQPQHF. The CDR3 coding sequence is TGTGCCAGCAGTTCCGGCGGGGGGCCGTATCAGCCCCAGCATTTT.

This clonotype was counted only a few times. The chain is built from TRBV6-1 and TRBJ1-2, with D perhaps matching TRBD1 (6 bases). V was pared by 6 bases and J by 8 bases, with 22 bases between. The CDR3 is 15 residues long. In germline, CDR1 is MNHNS, CDR2 SASEGT. The CDR3 here is CASRRTGKAARGYTF. The CDR3 nucleotides are TGTGCCAGCAGACGTACAGGGAAGGCGGCTCGGGGCTACACCTTC.

This clonotype has a handful of counts. V and J are TRBV29-1 and TRBJ2-3; 10 bases fit TRBD2. This CDR3 has 15 residues. V was clipped by 6 bases and J by 4 bases; unmatched bases: 10. Germline values: CDR1 SQVTM, CDR2 ANQGSEA. Here the CDR3 reads CSVAGLAVGADTQYF. The CDR3 DNA reads TGCAGCGTCGCCGGACTAGCGGTTGGCGCAGATACGCAGTATTTT.

The chain carries TRBV28 and TRBJ2-1; possibly TRBD2 for D (6 bases). Trimming stripped 8 bases from V and 8 bases from J, with 19 bases between. CDR1 is MDHEN and CDR2 is SYDVKM in the germline V gene. The CDR3 runs to 14 residues. The CDR3 here is CASSSVAGRDEQFF. DNA of the CDR3: TGTGCCAGCTCCTCCGTGGCGGGACGGGATGAGCAGTTCTTC.

V gene TRBV5-4 combines with J gene TRBJ1-1; TRBD1 agrees at 7 bases. The CDR3 consists of 15 residues. With 0 bases clipped from V and 1 base from J, the junction kept 3 bases outside the gene matches. The germline V gene encodes CDR1 SGHNT and CDR2 YYREEE (reference sequence). In DNA form, the CDR3 reads TGTGCCAGCAGCTTGGTTGACAGGGCGAACACTGAAGCTTTCTTT. As protein: CASSLVDRANTEAFF. Combining the CDR3 with reference TRBV5-4 and TRBJ1-1 gives the whole variable domain ETGVTQSPTHLIKTRGQQVTLRCSSQSGHNTVSWYQQALGQGPQFIFQYYREEENGRGNFPPRFSGLQFPNYSSELNVNALELDDSALYLCASSLVDRANTEAFFGQGTRLTVV.